These T cell receptor beta chains were read from a single sample in a study of circulating and synovial CD4+ cells in juvenile arthritis. Profiled with immunoSEQ multiplex PCR; TCRdb holds only in-frame clones, not every one. The sample has 30,000 to 40,000 clones, roughly 95% seen once. Material: CD4+ T cells from blood. Receptors were obtained from a human donor with juvenile idiopathic arthritis. CDR3s include the opening cysteine and the closing phenylalanine or tryptophan.

v_gene	j_gene	CDR3aa
TRBV7-3	TRBJ1-6	CASSLEGVYSPLHF
TRBV27	TRBJ2-7	CASSFERRAYEQYF
TRBV5-4	TRBJ1-2	CASLPTGSSPYGYTF
TRBV18	TRBJ2-3	CASSPLGFARGPLPSTDTQYF
TRBV5-1	TRBJ1-1	CASSLLQGERNTEAFF
TRBV6-6	TRBJ2-7	CASSYMVAGGQYEQYF
TRBV6-5	TRBJ2-5	CASSPAGGPETQYF
TRBV30	TRBJ2-1	CAWSDSGRAGGYNEQFF
TRBV21-1	TRBJ2-7	CASSKGQGLSYEQYF
TRBV9	TRBJ1-1	CASSTKLNTEAFF
TRBV11-3	TRBJ2-1	CASSLGRYGNEQFF
TRBV5-1	TRBJ2-2	CASSGQGTGTGELFF
TRBV9	TRBJ2-7	CASSPTQGTFSYEQYF
TRBV15	TRBJ1-2	CATSRPDSTGGYTF
TRBV30	TRBJ2-3	CAWSVLRRGWGSDTQYF
TRBV5-4	TRBJ2-4	CASSDAGGRSKNIQYF
TRBV5-1	TRBJ1-1	CASSLNMNTEAFF
TRBV11-2	TRBJ1-1	CASSLEGQKNTEAFF
TRBV7-9	TRBJ2-5	CASSLAGTWETQYF
TRBV5-4	TRBJ2-1	CASSLGQNSYNEQFF
TRBV15	TRBJ1-2	CATSRDRGRTNYGYTF
TRBV7-2	TRBJ1-2	CASSLGQVNGYTF
TRBV5-1	TRBJ2-3	CASSPIRGQQTQYF
TRBV29-1	TRBJ1-2	CSVGTGKGAHYGYTF
TRBV7-9	TRBJ1-1	CASSPDRENTEAFF
TRBV10-3	TRBJ2-1	CAISNVVRGSGEQFF
TRBV27	TRBJ2-7	CASSFHITSGPYEQYF
TRBV18	TRBJ1-1	CASSPLGQGRNEAFF
TRBV28	TRBJ1-5	CASSLWGGGNQPQHF
TRBV25-1	TRBJ1-1	CASSGGSGGTGYFTEAFF
TRBV27	TRBJ2-7	CASSLLRGSYEQYF